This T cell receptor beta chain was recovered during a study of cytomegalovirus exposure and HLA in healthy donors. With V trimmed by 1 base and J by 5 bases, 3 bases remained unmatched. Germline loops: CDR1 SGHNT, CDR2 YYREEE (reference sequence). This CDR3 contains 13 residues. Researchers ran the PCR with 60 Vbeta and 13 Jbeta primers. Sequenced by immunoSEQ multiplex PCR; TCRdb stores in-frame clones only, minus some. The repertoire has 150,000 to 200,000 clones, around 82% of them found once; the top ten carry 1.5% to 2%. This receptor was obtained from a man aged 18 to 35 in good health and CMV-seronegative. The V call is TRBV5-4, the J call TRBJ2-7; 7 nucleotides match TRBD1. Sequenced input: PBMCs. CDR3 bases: TGTGCCAGCAGCTTGCTACAGGGGAACGAGCAGTACTTC. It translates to CASSLLQGNEQYF.